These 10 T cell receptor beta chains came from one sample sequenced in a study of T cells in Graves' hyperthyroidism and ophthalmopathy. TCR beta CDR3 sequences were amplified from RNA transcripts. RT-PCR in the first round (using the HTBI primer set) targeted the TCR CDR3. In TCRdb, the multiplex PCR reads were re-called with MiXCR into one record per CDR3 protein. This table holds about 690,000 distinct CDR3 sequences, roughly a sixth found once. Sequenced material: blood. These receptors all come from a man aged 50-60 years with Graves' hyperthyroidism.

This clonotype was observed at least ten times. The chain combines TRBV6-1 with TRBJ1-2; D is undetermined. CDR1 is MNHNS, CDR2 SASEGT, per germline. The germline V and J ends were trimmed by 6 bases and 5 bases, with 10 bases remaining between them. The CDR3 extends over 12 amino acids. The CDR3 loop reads CASSPAGYGYTF. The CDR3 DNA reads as TGTGCCAGCAGCCCCGCCGGGTATGGCTACACCTTC.

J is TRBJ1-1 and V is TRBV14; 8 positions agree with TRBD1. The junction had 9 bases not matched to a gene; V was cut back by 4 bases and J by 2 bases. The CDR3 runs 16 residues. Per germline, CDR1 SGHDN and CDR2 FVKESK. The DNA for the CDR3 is TGTGCCAGCAGCCCATTAGGACAGGGAGGAAACACTGAAGCTTTCTTT. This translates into CASSPLGQGGNTEAFF.

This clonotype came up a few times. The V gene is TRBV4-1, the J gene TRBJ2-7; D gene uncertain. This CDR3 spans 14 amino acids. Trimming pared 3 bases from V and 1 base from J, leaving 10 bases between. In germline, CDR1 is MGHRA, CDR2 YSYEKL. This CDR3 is CASSQPISSYEQYF. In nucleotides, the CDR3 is TGCGCCAGCAGCCAGCCCATCAGTTCCTACGAGCAGTACTTC.

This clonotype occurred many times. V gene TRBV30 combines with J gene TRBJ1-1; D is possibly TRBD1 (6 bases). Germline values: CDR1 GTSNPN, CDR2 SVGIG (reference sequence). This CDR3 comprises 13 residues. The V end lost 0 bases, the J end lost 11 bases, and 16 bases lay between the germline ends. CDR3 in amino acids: CAWSVMEQGKAFF. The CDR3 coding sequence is TGTGCCTGGAGTGTAATGGAACAGGGTAAGGCTTTCTTT.

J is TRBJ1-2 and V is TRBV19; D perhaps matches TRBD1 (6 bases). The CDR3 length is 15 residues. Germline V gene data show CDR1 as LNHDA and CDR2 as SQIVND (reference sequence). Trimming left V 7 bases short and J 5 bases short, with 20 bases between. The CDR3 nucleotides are TGTGCCAGTAAAGTTCCAGGACAGTCCTTGTATGGCTACACCTTC. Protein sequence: CASKVPGQSLYGYTF.

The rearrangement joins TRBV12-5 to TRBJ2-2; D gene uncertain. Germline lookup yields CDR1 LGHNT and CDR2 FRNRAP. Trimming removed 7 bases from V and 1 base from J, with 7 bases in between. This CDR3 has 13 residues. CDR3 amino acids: CASEGLNTGELFF. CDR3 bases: TGTGCTAGTGAAGGCTTGAACACCGGGGAGCTGTTTTTT.

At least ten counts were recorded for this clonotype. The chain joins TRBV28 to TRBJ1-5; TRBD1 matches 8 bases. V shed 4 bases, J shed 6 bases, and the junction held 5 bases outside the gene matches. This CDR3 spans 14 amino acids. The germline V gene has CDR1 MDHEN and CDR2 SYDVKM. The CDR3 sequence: CASSSWTGTQPQHF. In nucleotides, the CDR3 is TGTGCCAGCAGTTCTTGGACAGGGACTCAGCCCCAGCATTTT.

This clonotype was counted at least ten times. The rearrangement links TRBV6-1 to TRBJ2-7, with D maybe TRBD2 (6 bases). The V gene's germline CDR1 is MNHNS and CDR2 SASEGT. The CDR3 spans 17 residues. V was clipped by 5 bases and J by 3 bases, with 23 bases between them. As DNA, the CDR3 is TGTGCCAGCAGTTCCCGACCCCCGGACTATTACCACTACGAGCAGTACTTC. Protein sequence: CASSSRPPDYYHYEQYF.

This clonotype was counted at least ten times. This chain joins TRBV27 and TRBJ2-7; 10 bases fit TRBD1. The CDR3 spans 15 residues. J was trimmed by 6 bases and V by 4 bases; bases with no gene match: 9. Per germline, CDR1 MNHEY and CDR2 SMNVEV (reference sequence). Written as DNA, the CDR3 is TGTGCCAGCAGTTCGATCGGACAGGGGGAGGGCGAGCAGTACTTC. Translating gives CASSSIGQGEGEQYF.

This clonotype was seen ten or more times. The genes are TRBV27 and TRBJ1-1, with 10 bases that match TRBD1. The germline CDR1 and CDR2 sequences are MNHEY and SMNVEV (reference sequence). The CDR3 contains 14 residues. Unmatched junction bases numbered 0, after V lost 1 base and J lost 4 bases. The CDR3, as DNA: TGTGCCAGCAGTTTATGGGACAGGGGCACTGAAGCTTTCTTT. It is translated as CASSLWDRGTEAFF.